This T cell receptor beta chain was sequenced during a study of blood T cell repertoires in COVID-19. Data came from immunoSEQ multiplex PCR; TCRdb stores just in-frame clones and leaves some out. The sample carries tens of thousands of clones, more than 80% recorded once. V shed 6 bases, J shed 3 bases, and the junction held 4 bases outside the gene matches. This CDR3 has 13 residues. The germline gives CDR1 MNHEY, CDR2 SVGEGT. Cohorts were assigned according to the clinical history that participants reported. The rearrangement joins TRBV6-2 or TRBV6-3 to TRBJ2-7; 8 bases line up with TRBD2. The sample comprised PBMCs or T cells enriched from blood (not recorded which). The source of this sequence is a woman in her forties with acute COVID-19. The CDR3 nucleotides are TGTGCCAGCAGCTGGCGGGGGGACTACGAGCAGTACGTC. This sequence encodes CASSWRGDYEQYV.